This entry describes one T cell receptor (beta chain). This sample was included in a study of identifying expanded T cells in peripheral blood. The CDR3 spans 14 residues. V was cut by 3 bases and J by 1 base, with 10 bases left in between. Germline-derived CDR1 and CDR2 are SGHNT and YYREEE (reference sequence). Only in-frame clones appear in the TCRdb table, and some are missing; sequencing was by immunoSEQ multiplex PCR. The sample includes around 120,000 clones, roughly 80% of them seen just once. This chain links TRBV5-4 with TRBJ1-1; D remains ambiguous. The sequenced sample consisted of blood. The sequence came from a person aged 18 to 70 in good health. In nucleotides, the CDR3 is TGTGCCAGCAGCTCACCTGGAGCGAACACTGAAGCTTTCTTT. Translated: CASSSPGANTEAFF.